The 24 T cell receptor beta chains given below trace back to one sample, sequenced in a study of cytomegalovirus exposure and HLA in healthy donors. PCR used 60 Vbeta primers and 13 Jbeta primers. The method was immunoSEQ multiplex PCR; TCRdb's version includes in-frame clones alone and lacks a portion of them. The repertoire has 40,000 to 55,000 clones, approximately 68% of them found once; the top ten carry 6.3%. Sequenced input: PBMCs. These receptors were collected from a man younger than 45 in good health and CMV-seronegative.

The J gene is TRBJ2-3, the V gene TRBV29-1, with D perhaps matching TRBD2 (6 bases). The germline CDR1 and CDR2 sequences are SQVTM and ANQGSEA. Trimming took 4 bases from V and 2 from J, leaving 10 bases between them. CDR3 length: 13 amino acids. CDR3: CSVGTILTDTQYF. The CDR3 DNA reads TGCAGCGTTGGGACTATTCTCACAGATACGCAGTATTTT.

The V gene is TRBV28, the J gene TRBJ2-5; 8 bases fit TRBD2. CDR1 is MDHEN, CDR2 SYDVKM, per germline. The junction had 12 bases not matched to a gene; V was cut back by 6 bases and J by 9 bases. CDR3 length: 14 residues. The CDR3: CASSRPGGPGAQYF. CDR3 sequence (DNA): TGTGCCAGCAGCCGGCCGGGGGGGCCAGGGGCCCAGTACTTC.

The gene calls are TRBV18 and TRBJ2-7, with TRBD2 matching 8 bases. Per germline, CDR1 KGHSH and CDR2 LQKENI. This CDR3 has 14 amino acids. Trimming cost V 5 bases and J 4 bases; bases outside gene matches: 7. For the CDR3, the DNA is TGTGCCAGCTCAAGAGCGGGAGCTGCGTACGAGCAGTACTTC. This encodes CASSRAGAAYEQYF.

This clone came up once. The rearrangement uses TRBV5-6 and TRBJ2-2, with D unclear. Trimming shortened V by 6 bases and J by 4 bases, and 16 bases separated the two germline ends. The germline V gene has CDR1 SGHDT and CDR2 YYEEEE. This CDR3 is built from 15 residues. The CDR3 is CASTLPGRRTGELFF. The DNA for the CDR3 is TGTGCCAGCACCCTCCCTGGCCGTCGCACCGGGGAGCTGTTTTTT.

This chain uses TRBV5-1 with TRBJ2-7; 10 bases fit TRBD2. Germline V gives CDR1 SGHRS, CDR2 YFSETQ. This CDR3 region has 16 residues. V lost 3 bases to trimming and J lost 2 bases; unmatched junction nucleotides: 8. The CDR3 DNA sequence: TGCGCCAGCAGCTCACGGGGAGCGGGAGGGACCTACGAGCAGTACTTC. It yields the protein CASSSRGAGGTYEQYF.

V and J are TRBV5-1 and TRBJ2-7; 8 nucleotides align to TRBD1. V lost 0 bases, J lost 4 bases, and 3 bases stayed unmatched. Germline V gene lookup returns CDR1 SGHRS and CDR2 YFSETQ. The CDR3 is 14 residues long. The CDR3 loop reads CASSLGQGKYEQYF. The CDR3 bases are TGCGCCAGCAGCTTGGGACAGGGGAAGTACGAGCAGTACTTC. Complete variable domain (other parts from reference TRBV5-1 and TRBJ2-7): KAGVTQTPRYLIKTRGQQVTLSCSPISGHRSVSWYQQTPGQGLQFLFEYFSETQRNKGNFPGRFSGRQFSNSRSEMNVSTLELGDSALYLCASSLGQGKYEQYFGPGTRLTVT.

The genes are TRBV30 and TRBJ2-5; a weak D match, TRBD2 (7 bases). This CDR3 has 13 residues. The germline V gene has CDR1 GTSNPN and CDR2 SVGIG (reference sequence). V was clipped by 3 bases and J by 5 bases, with 13 bases between them. The CDR3 DNA is TGTGCCTGGAGGGGGGCTAGCGGCGAGACCCAGTACTTC. It encodes CAWRGASGETQYF.

This clone appeared a few times. The chain has TRBV7-6 and TRBJ2-7; possibly TRBD2 for D (6 bases). This CDR3 has 12 residues. Trimming pared 7 bases from V and 6 bases from J, leaving 13 bases between. Per the germline V gene, CDR1 is SGHVS and CDR2 is FNYEAQ. CDR3 region: CASKTSTGEQYF. CDR3 nucleotide sequence: TGTGCCAGCAAAACTAGCACCGGCGAGCAGTACTTC.

V gene TRBV29-1 combines with J gene TRBJ2-3; 7 bases line up with TRBD1. The trim removed 5 bases at V and 4 bases at J, leaving 9 bases unmatched. This CDR3 region has 14 residues. From germline, CDR1 is SQVTM and CDR2 ANQGSEA. The CDR3 reads CSVWSRGFSDTQYF. The CDR3 nucleotides read TGCAGCGTTTGGTCCAGGGGGTTTTCAGATACGCAGTATTTT.

This clone was seen just once. V usage is TRBV11-2 and J usage is TRBJ2-1, with 11 bases identical to TRBD2. The CDR3 loop spans 16 amino acids. V lost 1 base, J lost 6 bases, and 5 bases stayed unmatched. CDR1 SGHAT and CDR2 FQNNGV come from the germline V gene. The CDR3 bases are TGTGCCAGCAGCTTAGCAGCTAGCGGGAGGATCAATGAGCAGTTCTTC. Its protein product is CASSLAASGRINEQFF.

This chain uses TRBV10-2 with TRBJ1-4, with 12 bases that match TRBD1. The CDR3 totals 18 residues. V lost 0 bases to trimming and J lost 3 bases; unmatched junction nucleotides: 5. Looked up from germline, CDR1 is WSHSY and CDR2 is SAAADI. The DNA for the CDR3 is TGCGCCAGCAGTGAGTCGACGGGACAGGGGGCGCCTAATGAAAAACTGTTTTTT. It yields the protein CASSESTGQGAPNEKLFF.

The rearrangement uses TRBV25-1 and TRBJ2-3; 8 bases align to TRBD2. CDR1 MGHDK and CDR2 SYGVNS come from the germline V gene. The CDR3 runs to 12 residues. The ends lost 2 bases at V and 11 bases at J; junction bases unmatched: 3. The CDR3 loop reads CASSEGLAGQYF. The CDR3 DNA reads as TGTGCCAGCAGTGAAGGTCTAGCGGGGCAGTATTTT.

V gene TRBV30 combines with J gene TRBJ2-3; D gene unclear. This CDR3 has 15 residues. V gave up 0 bases and J gave up 0 bases, with 10 bases separating them. In germline, CDR1 is GTSNPN, CDR2 SVGIG (reference sequence). The CDR3 DNA follows: TGTGCCTGGAGTGTGGTAGCAACTAGCACAGATACGCAGTATTTT. Translating it yields CAWSVVATSTDTQYF.

Turning to this clone: Likely a read error: the CDR3 ends without its conserved phenylalanine or tryptophan. This chain's CDR3 is CASSLGPTGGNEQYL. For the CDR3, the DNA is TGTGCCAGCAGCTTGGGACCGACAGGGGGTAACGAGCAGTACCTC. The chain couples TRBV5-6 to TRBJ2-7; 9 bases map to TRBD1. There are 15 residues in the CDR3. Looked up from germline, CDR1 is SGHDT and CDR2 is YYEEEE. Trimming took 0 bases from V and 5 from J; bases not matched to a gene: 6.

The chain is built from TRBV11-2 and TRBJ1-5; TRBD1 matches 7 bases. With V trimmed by 5 bases and J by 5 bases, 6 bases remained unmatched. Germline V lookup: CDR1 SGHAT, CDR2 FQNNGV. The CDR3 is 14 residues long. Written as DNA, the CDR3 is TGTGCCAGCAGCGTGACAGGGTGGGATCAGCCCCAGCATTTT. Residues: CASSVTGWDQPQHF.

The chain joins TRBV9 to TRBJ2-5, with D maybe TRBD1 (6 bases). The V end lost 0 bases, the J end lost 5 bases, and 14 bases lay between the germline ends. There are 15 residues in the CDR3. Germline loops: CDR1 SGDLS, CDR2 YYNGEE. Here the CDR3 DNA reads TGTGCCAGCAGCGTAGCTACGGGACATCCGGAGACCCAGTACTTC. This gives the protein CASSVATGHPETQYF. The complete variable domain, with remaining parts taken from reference TRBV9 and TRBJ2-5, reads DSGVTQTPKHLITATGQRVTLRCSPRSGDLSVYWYQQSLDQGLQFLIQYYNGEERAKGNILERFSAQQFPDLHSELNLSSLELGDSALYFCASSVATGHPETQYFGPGTRLLVL.

This clone was counted only a few times. The genes are TRBV30 and TRBJ1-2; 8 bases match TRBD1. This CDR3 is built from 11 residues. CDR1 and CDR2 from the germline V gene are GTSNPN and SVGIG (reference sequence). V lost 5 bases, J lost 10 bases, and 6 bases stayed unmatched. The CDR3: CAWGQGGTYTF. The CDR3 region has the DNA TGTGCCTGGGGACAGGGCGGCACCTACACCTTC.

The chain combines TRBV12-5 with TRBJ2-1; a possible D gene is TRBD2 (5 bases). Trimming left V 0 bases short and J 6 bases short, with 15 bases between. Germline CDR1 LGHNT, CDR2 FRNRAP. The CDR3 is 16 amino acids. The CDR3: CASGLVRTLASNEQFF. CDR3 bases: TGTGCTAGTGGTTTGGTACGGACCCTAGCATCCAATGAGCAGTTCTTC.

This chain uses TRBV5-1 with TRBJ2-3; 7 nucleotides agree with TRBD2. Germline CDR1 is SGHRS and CDR2 is YFSETQ. V gave up 2 bases and J gave up 3 bases; unmatched junction bases: 6. This CDR3 has 15 residues. The CDR3 protein is CASSLTGGLTDTQYF. DNA for the CDR3: TGCGCCAGCAGCTTAACGGGAGGTTTAACAGATACGCAGTATTTT.

In its sample, this clone was seen a few times. V and J are TRBV18 and TRBJ2-7; D is uncertain. The V gene's germline CDR1 is KGHSH and CDR2 LQKENI. There are 16 residues in the CDR3. The V gene lost 1 base and the J gene lost 4 bases, with 17 bases spanning the gap. CDR3: CASSPLGLGAGYEQYF. The DNA for the CDR3 is TGTGCCAGCTCACCACTAGGCTTAGGAGCCGGGTACGAGCAGTACTTC.

The chain recombines TRBV5-1 with TRBJ2-2; 7 bases align to TRBD1. The CDR3 has 13 residues. V shed 10 bases and J 1 base; nucleotides not matched to a gene: 4. The V gene's germline CDR1 is SGHRS and CDR2 YFSETQ. The CDR3 nucleotides read TGCGCCTATAGGGACAGGAACACCGGGGAGCTGTTTTTT. Translated, it gives CAYRDRNTGELFF.

The CDR3 coding sequence is TGTGCCAGCAGCGTAGGGTTGGGGGGTCGGACCTACGAGCAGTACTTC. Its protein product is CASSVGLGGRTYEQYF. The chain uses TRBV9 and TRBJ2-7, with a weak D call TRBD2 (6 bases). This CDR3 comprises 16 residues. Germline values: CDR1 SGDLS, CDR2 YYNGEE. V was trimmed by 0 bases and J by 2 bases, leaving 15 bases between them.

This clone was observed a handful of times. The rearrangement links TRBV25-1 to TRBJ2-2, with 10 positions matching TRBD1. The trim removed 7 bases at V and 4 bases at J, leaving 3 bases unmatched. From germline, CDR1 is MGHDK and CDR2 SYGVNS. The CDR3 covers 14 residues. The chain's CDR3 is CASTGQGPTGELFF. The DNA for the CDR3 is TGTGCCAGCACGGGACAGGGGCCCACCGGGGAGCTGTTTTTT.

The chain carries TRBV30 and TRBJ1-4; D is perhaps TRBD1 (5 bases). Germline CDR1 GTSNPN, CDR2 SVGIG (reference sequence). The CDR3 sequence is 14 residues long. Deletions cut 2 bases from V and 2 bases from J, with 9 bases between. In nucleotides, the CDR3 is TGTGCCTGGAGTATAGGGGCTACTAATGAAAAACTGTTTTTT. This codes for CAWSIGATNEKLFF.